One and the same sample provided the 11 T cell receptor beta chains below, sequenced in a study of T-cell memory formation after mild COVID-19. MiXCR was run by TCRdb on the 5' RACE reads, yielding one entry per CDR3 protein. Among hundreds of thousands of distinct CDR3 sequences listed, 18% were seen once. The sample comprised PBMCs or a T cell subset sorted from them (not recorded which). The origin of the receptors is an adult woman who had mild COVID-19 (a few samples of this study predate the infection). Cell type and time point are not known.

The CDR3 here is CASSPRRGYEQYF. CDR3 DNA: TGCGCCAGCAGTCCTCGGCGGGGTTACGAGCAGTACTTC. This chain joins TRBV23-1 and TRBJ2-7, with a tentative D call TRBD2 (6 bases). TRBV23-1 is identified as an open reading frame with a role that is uncertain. The CDR3 runs 13 residues. Trimming took 4 bases from V and 4 from J, leaving 11 bases between them.

Details on this clonotype: A read error may produce the germline difference seen at one junction end. The rearrangement uses TRBV2 and TRBJ2-7; D perhaps matches TRBD1 (5 bases). This CDR3 is built from 11 residues. From germline, CDR1 is SNHLY and CDR2 FYNNEI. The CDR3 protein is CASSESQGIAF. CDR3 DNA sequence: TGTGCCAGCAGTGAAAGTCAGGGAATTGCCTTC.

This clonotype was detected a few times. The chain's CDR3 is CASSSSGWPAYEQYF. The CDR3 coding sequence is TGCGCCAGCAGCTCATCCGGGTGGCCAGCCTACGAGCAGTACTTC. The rearrangement links TRBV5-1 to TRBJ2-7, with D unresolved. Germline loops: CDR1 SGHRS, CDR2 YFSETQ. V was shortened by 3 bases and J by 2 bases, with 15 bases between the two germline ends. The CDR3 covers 15 residues.

This clonotype was recorded many times. The chain carries TRBV9 and TRBJ1-2; the D is unclear. Germline CDR1 SGDLS, CDR2 YYNGEE. V lost 2 bases, J lost 3 bases, and 5 bases lay in between. CDR3 size: 12 residues. CDR3 sequence (DNA): TGTGCCAGCAGCGTCGAAGACTATGGCTACACCTTC. Translated: CASSVEDYGYTF.

The chain carries TRBV5-1 and TRBJ2-7; 7 nucleotides agree with TRBD1. Germline CDR1 and CDR2: SGHRS and YFSETQ. The CDR3 covers 16 residues. V trimming: 1 base; J trimming: 1 base; junction bases outside the gene matches: 8. CDR3 bases: TGCGCCAGCAGCTTGTTGCAGGGGGTTTTTTCCTACGAGCAGTACTTC. It encodes CASSLLQGVFSYEQYF.

This chain joins TRBV7-6 and TRBJ2-1, with 7 bases that match TRBD2. CDR3 length: 14 residues. Per germline, CDR1 SGHVS and CDR2 FNYEAQ. Germline trimming cut 3 bases from V and 7 bases from J; bases unmatched to any gene: 6. The CDR3 sequence: CASSLSGAWNEQFF. CDR3 DNA: TGTGCCAGCAGCTTGAGCGGGGCTTGGAATGAGCAGTTCTTC.

The V gene is TRBV15, the J gene TRBJ2-1; D gene uncertain. CDR1 and CDR2 from the germline V gene are LNHNV and YYDKDF (reference sequence). The V end lost 0 bases, the J end lost 12 bases, and 9 bases lay between the germline ends. There are 12 residues in the CDR3. The CDR3 reads CATSRDQVGQFF. CDR3 DNA sequence: TGTGCCACCAGCAGAGATCAGGTGGGGCAGTTCTTC.

This clonotype has more than one count but fewer than ten. The chain uses TRBV6-6 and TRBJ1-6, with TRBD1 matching 8 bases. CDR3 length: 17 residues. Per the germline V gene, CDR1 is MNHNY and CDR2 is SVGAGI (reference sequence). Trimming took 0 bases from V and 6 from J; bases not matched to a gene: 7. The DNA for the CDR3 is TGTGCCAGCAGTTACTCCACCGGACAGGGCTTTAATTCACCCCTCCACTTT. Protein: CASSYSTGQGFNSPLHF.

This chain joins TRBV20-1 and TRBJ1-1; 10 bases fit TRBD1. In germline, CDR1 is DFQATT, CDR2 SNEGSKA (reference sequence). The CDR3 runs 13 residues. V trimming: 5 bases; J trimming: 5 bases; junction bases outside the gene matches: 5. The CDR3 reads CSAPGQGGTEAFF. The DNA of the CDR3 is TGCAGTGCTCCTGGACAGGGGGGAACTGAAGCTTTCTTT.

This clonotype was counted only a few times. The V call is TRBV6-2 or TRBV6-3, the J call TRBJ2-3; 8 positions agree with TRBD1. The CDR3 runs to 12 residues. CDR1 and CDR2 from the germline V gene are MNHEY and SVGEGT. Germline trimming cut 8 bases from V and 3 bases from J; bases unmatched to any gene: 1. The CDR3 DNA sequence: TGTGCCAGCGGACAGGGAACAGATACGCAGTATTTT. It specifies CASGQGTDTQYF.

This clonotype showed up just a few times. The chain joins TRBV20-1 to TRBJ1-1; D not certain. The CDR3 loop spans 14 amino acids. Germline-derived CDR1 and CDR2 are DFQATT and SNEGSKA (reference sequence). V dropped 5 bases and J dropped 3 bases, with 16 bases sitting between them. The CDR3 reads CSAHHRAGYTEAFF. CDR3 bases: TGCAGTGCTCATCACCGGGCCGGTTACACTGAAGCTTTCTTT.